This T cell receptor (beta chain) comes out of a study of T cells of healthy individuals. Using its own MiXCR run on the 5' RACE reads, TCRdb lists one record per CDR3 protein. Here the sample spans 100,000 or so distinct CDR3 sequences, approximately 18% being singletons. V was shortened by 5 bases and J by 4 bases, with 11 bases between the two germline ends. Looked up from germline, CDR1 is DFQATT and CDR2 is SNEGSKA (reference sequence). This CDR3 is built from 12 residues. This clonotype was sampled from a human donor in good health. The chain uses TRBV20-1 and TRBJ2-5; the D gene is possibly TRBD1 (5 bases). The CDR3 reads CSARDRRETQYF. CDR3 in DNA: TGCAGTGCTCGTGACAGAAGAGAGACCCAGTACTTC.